This is a list of T cell receptor beta chains from one sample in a study of PD-L1 blockade in urothelial cancer. Generated by immunoSEQ multiplex PCR, the TCRdb table keeps only in-frame clones and is missing some. The repertoire holds 45,000 to 60,000 clones, with over 70% as singletons. Sequenced here: PBMCs, sampled around atezolizumab (anti-PD-L1) treatment. These receptors were taken from a man in his forties with urothelial cancer. Each CDR3 is given with its conserved first and last residue. Fields, in order: J gene, clone size, V gene, D gene, CDR3 length, CDR3 DNA, CDR3 protein. D genes are given only for firm matches. Only part of the rows carry a size: once, few, many, or a class if the clone is expanded.

>TRBJ1-1|-|TRBV2|TRBD1|16
TGTGCCAGCAGTGGAGACTGGGACAGGCCGAACACTGAAGCTTTCTTT
CASSGDWDRPNTEAFF
>TRBJ2-1|-|TRBV2|TRBD2|15
TGTGCCAGCAGTGGTGGACTAGCGGGAGTGTTTGAGCAGTTCTTC
CASSGGLAGVFEQFF
>TRBJ2-5|-|TRBV5-6|-|13
TGTGCCAGCAGCTCGCGCCTCCCCAAGACCCAGTACTTC
CASSSRLPKTQYF
>TRBJ2-1|-|TRBV28|TRBD2|17
TGTGCCAGCAGTTTTACTAGCGGACAATATCCCTACAATGAGCAGTTCTTC
CASSFTSGQYPYNEQFF
>TRBJ1-1|-|TRBV5-1|-|16
TGCGCCAGCAGCTCCGGACAGACGTCCATGAGCACTGAAGCTTTCTTT
CASSSGQTSMSTEAFF
>TRBJ1-1|-|TRBV4-1|TRBD1|14
TGCGCCAGCAGCCGGGGACAGGTGAACACTGAAGCTTTCTTT
CASSRGQVNTEAFF
>TRBJ1-5|few|TRBV28|-|12
TGTGCCAGCAGTTTACGCCAGGGTTACCAGCATTTT
CASSLRQGYQHF
>TRBJ1-2|few|TRBV7-8|-|15
TGTGCCAGCAGCTTGGGACTGAGTAGGAACTATGGCTACACCTTC
CASSLGLSRNYGYTF
>TRBJ2-2|-|TRBV7-9|TRBD2|16
TGTGCCAGCAGCACCCTAGCGGGAGAGAACACCGGGGAGCTGTTTTTT
CASSTLAGENTGELFF
>TRBJ2-1|-|TRBV7-8|TRBD1|17
TGTGCCAGCAGCTTGGGTGGACAGGGTAGGTCCTACAATGAGCAGTTCTTC
CASSLGGQGRSYNEQFF
>TRBJ1-1|-|TRBV18|-|14
TGTGCCAGCTCACCGGACAGAATGAACACTGAAGCTTTCTTT
CASSPDRMNTEAFF
>TRBJ2-7|-|TRBV27|-|13
TGTGCCAGCAGTTTGGCCGGGTCCTACGAGCAGTACTTC
CASSLAGSYEQYF
>TRBJ2-5|-|TRBV5-1|-|12
TGCGCCAGCGGAACAGGGTCGGAGACCCAGTACTTC
CASGTGSETQYF
>TRBJ2-6|-|TRBV9|-|16
TGTGCCAGCAGCGTAACCCCAGGGTCTGGGGCCAACGTCCTGACTTTC
CASSVTPGSGANVLTF
>TRBJ1-1|-|TRBV29-1|-|13
TGCAGCGCCCGGGTTGGAGCTAACACTGAAGCTTTCTTT
CSARVGANTEAFF
>TRBJ2-7|-|TRBV5-6|-|15
TGTGCCAGCAGCTTGGATCGATTAGCGGTCTACGAGCAGTACTTC
CASSLDRLAVYEQYF